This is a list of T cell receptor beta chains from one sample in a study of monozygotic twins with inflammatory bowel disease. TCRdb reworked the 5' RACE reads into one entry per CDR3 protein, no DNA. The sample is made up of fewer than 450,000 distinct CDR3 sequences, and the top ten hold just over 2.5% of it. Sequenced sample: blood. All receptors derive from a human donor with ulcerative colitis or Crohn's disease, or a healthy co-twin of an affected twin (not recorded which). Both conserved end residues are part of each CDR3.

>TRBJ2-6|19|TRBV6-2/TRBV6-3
CASSPLVQGLLSGANVLTF
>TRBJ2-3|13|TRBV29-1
CSGEVSLADTQYF
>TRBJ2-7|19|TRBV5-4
CASSSDGIGGGHNFYEQYF
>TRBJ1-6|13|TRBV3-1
CASSQGVASPLHF
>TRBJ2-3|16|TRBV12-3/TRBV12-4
CASRDLRGLGPDTQYF
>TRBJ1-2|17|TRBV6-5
CASSNGQANITNYGYTF
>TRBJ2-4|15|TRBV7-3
CASSSLGGAQNIQYF
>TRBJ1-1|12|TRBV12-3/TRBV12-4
CASSSKVTEAFF
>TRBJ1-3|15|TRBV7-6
CASSVDGTSGNTIYF
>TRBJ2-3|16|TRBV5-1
CASSLVWGAGTDTQYF
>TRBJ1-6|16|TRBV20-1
CSARDPAGTFNSPLHF
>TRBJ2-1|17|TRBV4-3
CASSQVPRGGSYNEQFF
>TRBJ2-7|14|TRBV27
CASGLAGIAYEQYF
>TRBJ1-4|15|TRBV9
CASSVATGGNEKLFF
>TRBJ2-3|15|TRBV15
CATSSGGTRTDTQYF
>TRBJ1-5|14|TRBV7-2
CASTHGGGGQPQHF
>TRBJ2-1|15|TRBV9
CASSGIGGGYNEQFF
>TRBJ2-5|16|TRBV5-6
CASSKPRTSGKETQYF
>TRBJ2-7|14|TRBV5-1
CASRPAAESYEQYF
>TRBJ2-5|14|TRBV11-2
CASSRGSPQETQYF
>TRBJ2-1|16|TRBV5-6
CASSLGPKSSYNEQFF
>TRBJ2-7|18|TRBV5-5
CASSSLGEGASEGYEQYF
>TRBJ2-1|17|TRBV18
CASSPRFGLEIYNEQFF
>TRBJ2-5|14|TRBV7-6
CASSLGGTGKTQYF
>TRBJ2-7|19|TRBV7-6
CASSLALPLAGLGSYEQYF
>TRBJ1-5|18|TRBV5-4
CASSLGPAGGRFQQPQHF
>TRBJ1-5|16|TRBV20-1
CSARGRGTGGNQPQHF
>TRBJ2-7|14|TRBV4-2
CASSPWTGAYEQYF
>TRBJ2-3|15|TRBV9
CASSSEARSTDTQYF
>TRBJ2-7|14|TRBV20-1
CSASKTGAVHEQYF
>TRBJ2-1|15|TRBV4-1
CASSQDFTRTYEQFF
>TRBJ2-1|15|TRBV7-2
CASSSRGGFRYEQFF
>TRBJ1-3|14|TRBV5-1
CASSLGQRDGTIYF
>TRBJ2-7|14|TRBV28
CASLFPGTGGEQYF
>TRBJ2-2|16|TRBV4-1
CASSPWGGANTGELFF
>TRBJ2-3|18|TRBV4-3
CASSQETLLAGVADTQYF